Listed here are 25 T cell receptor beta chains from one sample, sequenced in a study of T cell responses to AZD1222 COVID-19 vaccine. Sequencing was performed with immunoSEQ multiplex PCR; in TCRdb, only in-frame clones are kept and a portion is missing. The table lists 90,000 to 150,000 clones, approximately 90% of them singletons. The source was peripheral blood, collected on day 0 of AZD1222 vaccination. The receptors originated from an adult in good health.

CDR3 coding DNA: TGCAGCATGGCGCAGGGGGCGGTACAAGAGACCCAGTACTTC. Translation gives CSMAQGAVQETQYF. The chain combines TRBV29-1 with TRBJ2-5, with 8 bases lining up with TRBD1. The V segment lost 8 bases and the J segment 2 bases; nucleotides outside the gene matches: 10. CDR1 and CDR2 (germline): SQVTM, ANQGSEA. This CDR3 is built from 14 residues.

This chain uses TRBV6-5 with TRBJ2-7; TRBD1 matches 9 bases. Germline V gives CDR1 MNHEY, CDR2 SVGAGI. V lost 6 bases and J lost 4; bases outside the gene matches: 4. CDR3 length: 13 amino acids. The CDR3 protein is CASRGTGLYEQYF. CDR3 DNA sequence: TGTGCCAGCAGAGGGACAGGGCTTTACGAGCAGTACTTC.

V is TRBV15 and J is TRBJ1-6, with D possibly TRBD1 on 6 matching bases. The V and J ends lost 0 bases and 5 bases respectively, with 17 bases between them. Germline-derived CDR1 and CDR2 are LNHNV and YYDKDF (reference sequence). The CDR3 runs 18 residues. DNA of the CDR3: TGTGCCACCAGCAGAGATCCCCAGGGGCAATTGAATAATTCACCCCTCCACTTT. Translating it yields CATSRDPQGQLNNSPLHF.

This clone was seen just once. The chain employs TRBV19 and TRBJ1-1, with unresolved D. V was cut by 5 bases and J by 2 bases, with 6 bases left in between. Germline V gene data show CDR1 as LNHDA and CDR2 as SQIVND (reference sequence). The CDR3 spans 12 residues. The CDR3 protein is CASSWGNTEAFF. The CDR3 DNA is TGTGCCAGTAGTTGGGGTAACACTGAAGCTTTCTTT.

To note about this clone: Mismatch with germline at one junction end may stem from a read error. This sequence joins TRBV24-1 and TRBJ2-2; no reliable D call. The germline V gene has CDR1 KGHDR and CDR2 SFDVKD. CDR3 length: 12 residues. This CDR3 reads CATLSSTRELFF. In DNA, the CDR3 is TGTGCCACCCTGAGCTCCACCAGGGAGCTGTTTTTT.

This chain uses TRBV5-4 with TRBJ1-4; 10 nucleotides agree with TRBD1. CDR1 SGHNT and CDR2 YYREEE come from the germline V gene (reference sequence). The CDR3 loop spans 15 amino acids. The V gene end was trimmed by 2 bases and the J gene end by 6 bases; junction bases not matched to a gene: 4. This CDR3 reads CASSLPGTGDEKLFF. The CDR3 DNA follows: TGTGCCAGCAGCTTACCCGGGACAGGGGATGAAAAACTGTTTTTT.

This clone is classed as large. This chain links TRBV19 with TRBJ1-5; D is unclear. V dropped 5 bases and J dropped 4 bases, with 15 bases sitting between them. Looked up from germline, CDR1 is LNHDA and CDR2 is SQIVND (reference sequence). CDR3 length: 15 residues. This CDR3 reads CASSPPEGQNQPQHF. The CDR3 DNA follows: TGTGCCAGTAGTCCTCCAGAGGGCCAAAATCAGCCCCAGCATTTT.

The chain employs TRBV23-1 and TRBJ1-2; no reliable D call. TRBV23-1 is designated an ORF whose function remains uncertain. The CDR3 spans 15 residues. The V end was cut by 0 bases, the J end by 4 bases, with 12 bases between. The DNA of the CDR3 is TGCGCCAGCAGTCAATCTGCAGTGGAGCCCTATGGCTACACCTTC. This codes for CASSQSAVEPYGYTF.

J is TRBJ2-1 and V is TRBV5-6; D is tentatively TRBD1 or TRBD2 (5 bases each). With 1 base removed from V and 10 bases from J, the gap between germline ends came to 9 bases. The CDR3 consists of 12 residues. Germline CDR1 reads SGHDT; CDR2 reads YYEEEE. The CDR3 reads CASSLPWGEQFF. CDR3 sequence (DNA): TGTGCCAGCAGCTTGCCCTGGGGGGAGCAGTTCTTC.

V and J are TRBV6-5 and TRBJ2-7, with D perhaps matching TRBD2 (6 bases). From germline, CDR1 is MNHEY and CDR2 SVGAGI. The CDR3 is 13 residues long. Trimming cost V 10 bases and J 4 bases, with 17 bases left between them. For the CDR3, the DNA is TGTGCCACCAGCCGGGGTAGCGGATACGAGCAGTACTTC. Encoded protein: CATSRGSGYEQYF.

CDR3 nucleotide sequence: TGTGCCAGTAGTAACGCGTGGAAGACAGATACGCAGTATTTT. The encoded protein is CASSNAWKTDTQYF. J is TRBJ2-3 and V is TRBV19; D gene ambiguous. The V and J ends lost 4 bases and 3 bases respectively, with 11 bases between them. Germline V lookup: CDR1 LNHDA, CDR2 SQIVND (reference sequence). The CDR3 is 14 residues long.

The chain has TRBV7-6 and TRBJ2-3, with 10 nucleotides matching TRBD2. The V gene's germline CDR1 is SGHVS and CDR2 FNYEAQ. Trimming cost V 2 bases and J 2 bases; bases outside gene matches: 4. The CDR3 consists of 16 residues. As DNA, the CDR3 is TGTGCCAGCAGCTTAAGCGGGAGGGCTTCCACAGATACGCAGTATTTT. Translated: CASSLSGRASTDTQYF.

The CDR3 sequence is CASSLVGSAGYEQYF. DNA of the CDR3: TGTGCCAGCAGCTTGGTGGGCAGTGCGGGGTACGAGCAGTACTTC. The chain uses TRBV5-4 and TRBJ2-7; D is possibly TRBD2 (6 bases). Trimming took 0 bases from V and 4 from J, leaving 14 bases between them. There are 15 residues in the CDR3. Germline V gene sequence: CDR1 SGHNT, CDR2 YYREEE (reference sequence).

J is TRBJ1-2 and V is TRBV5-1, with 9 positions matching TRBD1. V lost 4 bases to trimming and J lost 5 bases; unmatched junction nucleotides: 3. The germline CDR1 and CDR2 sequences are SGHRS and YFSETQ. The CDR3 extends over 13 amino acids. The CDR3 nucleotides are TGCGCCAGCAGCCCCGGACAGGGGTATGGCTACACCTTC. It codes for CASSPGQGYGYTF.

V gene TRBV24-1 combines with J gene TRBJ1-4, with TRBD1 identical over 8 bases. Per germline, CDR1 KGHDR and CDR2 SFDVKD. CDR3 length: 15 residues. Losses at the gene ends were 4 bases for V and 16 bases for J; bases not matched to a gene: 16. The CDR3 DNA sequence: TGTGCCACCAGTGAAACACCGGGACAGGTCCTACAGGGGTTTTTT. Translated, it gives CATSETPGQVLQGFF.

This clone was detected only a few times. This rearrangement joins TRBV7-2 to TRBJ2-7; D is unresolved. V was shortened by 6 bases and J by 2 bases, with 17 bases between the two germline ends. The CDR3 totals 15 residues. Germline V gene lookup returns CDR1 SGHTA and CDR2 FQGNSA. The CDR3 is CASRRAPQTAYEQYF. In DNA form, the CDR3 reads TGTGCCAGCAGACGGGCCCCACAGACCGCCTACGAGCAGTACTTC. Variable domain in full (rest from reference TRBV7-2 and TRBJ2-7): GAGVSQSPSNKVTEKGKDVELRCDPISGHTALYWYRQSLGQGLEFLIYFQGNSAPDKSGLPSDRFSAERTGGSVSTLTIQRTQQEDSAVYLCASRRAPQTAYEQYFGPGTRLTVT.

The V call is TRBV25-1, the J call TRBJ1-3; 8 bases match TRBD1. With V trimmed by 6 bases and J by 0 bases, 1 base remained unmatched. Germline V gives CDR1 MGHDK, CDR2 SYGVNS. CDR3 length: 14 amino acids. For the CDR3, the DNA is TGTGCCAGCAGGACAGGGGTCTCTGGAAACACCATATATTTT. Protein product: CASRTGVSGNTIYF.

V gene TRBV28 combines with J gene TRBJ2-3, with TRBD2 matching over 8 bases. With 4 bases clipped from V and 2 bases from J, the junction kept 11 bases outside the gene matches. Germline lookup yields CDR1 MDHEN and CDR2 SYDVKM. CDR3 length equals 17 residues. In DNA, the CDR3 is TGTGCCAGCAGTTCCCGGGGGGGATCCCATGTCACAGATACGCAGTATTTT. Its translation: CASSSRGGSHVTDTQYF.

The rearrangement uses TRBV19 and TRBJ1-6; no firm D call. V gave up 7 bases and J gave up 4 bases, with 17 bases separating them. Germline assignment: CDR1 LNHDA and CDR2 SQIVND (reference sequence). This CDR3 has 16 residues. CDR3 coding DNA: TGTGCCAGTACCGATAGCCGGGGATTTTATAATTCACCCCTCCACTTT. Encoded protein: CASTDSRGFYNSPLHF.

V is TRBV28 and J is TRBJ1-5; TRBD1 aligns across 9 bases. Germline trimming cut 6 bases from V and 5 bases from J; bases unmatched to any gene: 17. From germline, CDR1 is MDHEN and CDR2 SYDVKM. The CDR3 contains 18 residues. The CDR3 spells CASSSADNRDRAHQPQHF. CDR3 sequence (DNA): TGTGCCAGCAGCTCCGCTGATAACCGGGACAGGGCTCATCAGCCCCAGCATTTT.

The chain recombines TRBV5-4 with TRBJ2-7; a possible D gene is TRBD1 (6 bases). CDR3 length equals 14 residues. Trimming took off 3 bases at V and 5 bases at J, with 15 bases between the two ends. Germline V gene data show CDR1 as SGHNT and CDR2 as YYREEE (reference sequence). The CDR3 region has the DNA TGTGCCAGCAGCTCACAGGGAAGCAGGGACGAGCAGTACTTC. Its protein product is CASSSQGSRDEQYF.

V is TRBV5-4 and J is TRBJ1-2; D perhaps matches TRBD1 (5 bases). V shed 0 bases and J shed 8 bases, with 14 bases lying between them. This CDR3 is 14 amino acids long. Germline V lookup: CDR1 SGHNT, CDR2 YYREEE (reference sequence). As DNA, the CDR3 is TGTGCCAGCAGCTTGGCCGGCAGGGTGGAAGGCTACACCTTC. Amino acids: CASSLAGRVEGYTF. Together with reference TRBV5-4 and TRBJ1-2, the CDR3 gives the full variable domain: ETGVTQSPTHLIKTRGQQVTLRCSSQSGHNTVSWYQQALGQGPQFIFQYYREEENGRGNFPPRFSGLQFPNYSSELNVNALELDDSALYLCASSLAGRVEGYTFGSGTRLTVV.

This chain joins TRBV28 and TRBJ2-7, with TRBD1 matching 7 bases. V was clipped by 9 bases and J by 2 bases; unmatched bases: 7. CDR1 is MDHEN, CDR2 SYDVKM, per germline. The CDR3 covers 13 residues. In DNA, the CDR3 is TGTGCCAGTACTGGGACAGCGCCCTACGAGCAGTACTTC. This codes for CASTGTAPYEQYF.

CDR3 residues: CASRSDGYEQYF. The CDR3 bases are TGTGCCAGTAGGAGCGACGGCTACGAGCAGTACTTC. J is TRBJ2-7 and V is TRBV19; D call uncertain. The V and J ends lost 6 bases and 3 bases respectively, with 9 bases between them. Germline V lookup: CDR1 LNHDA, CDR2 SQIVND (reference sequence). The CDR3 extends over 12 amino acids.

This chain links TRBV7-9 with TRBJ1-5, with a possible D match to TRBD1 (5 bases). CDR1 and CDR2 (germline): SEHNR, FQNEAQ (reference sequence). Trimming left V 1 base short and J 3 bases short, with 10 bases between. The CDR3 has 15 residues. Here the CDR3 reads CASSLGGRDNQPQHF. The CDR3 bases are TGTGCCAGCAGCTTAGGAGGCAGGGACAATCAGCCCCAGCATTTT. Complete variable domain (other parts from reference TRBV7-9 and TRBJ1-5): DTGVSQNPRHKITKRGQNVTFRCDPISEHNRLYWYRQTLGQGPEFLTYFQNEAQLEKSRLLSDRFSAERPKGSFSTLEIQRTEQGDSAMYLCASSLGGRDNQPQHFGDGTRLSIL.